This T cell receptor beta chain was sequenced for a study of cytomegalovirus exposure and HLA in healthy donors (dated by TCRdb to 2016 to 2017). Some background on the complete study: In an earlier analysis of some 550 of the donors, around 290 Gb of sequence data and 95 million to 130 million unique TCR beta sequences from about 190 million T cells were reported. Donor age, sex, ethnicity and CMV serostatus were compiled together with the repertoire data. Of the roughly 400 genotyped donors, around 81% fell in the genetic ancestry cluster associated with self-reported Caucasian donors. The number of typed donors differed by locus: about 629-630 for A, B, C, DRB1 and DQB1; approximately 540 for DQA1; approximately 600 for DPA1; and 400 to 480 for DPB1. Using immunosequencing, the study profiled T cell repertoires from 666 subjects and related those repertoires to cytomegalovirus serostatus. About five DR-DQ haplotypes were treated as single units for association and clustering because of strong linkage in the cohort. A later genetic analysis took genome-wide SNP genotypes for about 65% of the 666 donors and used that subset as a discovery cohort. To study patterns of TCR occurrence, a later analysis re-analyzed previously published TCR beta repertoires from around 700 donors and added high-resolution HLA genotyping. The study combined high-throughput TCR immunosequencing, statistical association of individual TCRs with disease status, and machine learning to predict cytomegalovirus infection status. A separate validation cohort of over a hundred different subjects was used in addition to the roughly 720-subject first cohort. An early release that covered about 600 HLA-typed donors contained 300 to 350 gigabases of sequencing data and 65 million to 100 million unique TCR sequences. To decide whether each TCR beta V gene segment behaved as functional or pseudogenic, an earlier analysis of some 580 of the donors relied on high-throughput TCR beta sequencing. Among around 400 genotyped donors of the cohort, an average of approximately 240,000 unique TCR beta nucleotide sequences was sequenced per donor, of which 15% to 20% were non-productive. The study was designed to test whether signatures of past pathogen exposure could be identified by cataloging public T cell receptors. All discovery cohort repertoires had been generated on a single sequencing platform. Rather than using new phenotypic data, the later analysis identified candidate immune exposures from TCR beta sequences and from how often those sequences occurred across donors. HLA typing covered class I and class II loci at four-digit resolution. Beyond this particular receptor, the publication reports: Broadly in line with IMGT annotations, most TCR beta V segments showed up in productive rearrangements about 87% or about 30% of the time in an earlier analysis of 587 of the donors. Most TCR sequences were observed very rarely across donors, whereas some public TCRs were present in many individuals. The authors suggested that the approach could potentially be extended to other disease states and immunological phenotypes. In vitro tests confirmed that three of the cytomegalovirus-associated TCR beta chains recognize cytomegalovirus antigens. The presence/absence analyses assumed that sequencing depth was roughly uniform across donors, and that assumption may not be true. A cluster of highly shared sequence variants was judged likely to represent a technical artifact of the sequencing pipeline. Because HLA typing was unavailable for some donors at each locus, only the typed subset was used in association tests. In a later analysis, TCR association rates were found to vary across HLA loci, with the most associated TCRs seen for DRB1 alleles and the fewest for HLA-C alleles. For the cohort, immune exposure information was limited to CMV serostatus. A total of roughly 160 TCR beta chains were listed by the study as associated with cytomegalovirus. Correlated functional status among segregating V segments might reflect linkage disequilibrium, but an unknown experimental factor could not be ruled out. In this cohort, only TCR beta chains were sequenced, and detectable features were limited by the absence of alpha or paired-chain data. In both the original and validation cohorts, the classifier was reported to diagnose cytomegalovirus status with high specificity and sensitivity. Because counts were too low, seventeen rarely observed V segments, including chromosome 9 orphons, were left out of the earlier analysis of approximately 580 of the donors. A further reported finding was that TCR beta sequences accurately predicted the HLA-A and HLA-B alleles for most subjects in the first cohort. In a later genetic analysis, a missense DCLRE1C variant was associated with V-gene and J-gene trimming of TCR beta chains, and the association was replicated in an independent cohort. In a later analysis, HLA-associated TCR beta chains were found to be more clonally expanded and to have lower generation probabilities than equally common non-associated chains. Most CMV-associated TCR beta chains appeared to be HLA-restricted in a later analysis, and the HLA associations seemed to be driven largely by CMV exposure. At a false discovery rate of 0.05, a later analysis linked some 18,000 TCR beta sequences to specific HLA alleles. Compared with the roughly 700-donor mean, donors in an Asian-associated ancestry cluster had fewer N-insertions in productive TCRs, according to a later genetic analysis. Several of the top co-occurrence clusters appeared to be linked to parvovirus B19, influenza, CMV and Epstein-Barr virus, according to a later analysis. When HLA alleles, especially DR and DQ, strongly co-occurred, attributing TCR associations to individual alleles was difficult.

The method was the immunoSEQ multiplex PCR assay. The multiplex PCR relied on a mix of 60 forward primers for TCR Vbeta segments and 13 reverse primers for TCR Jbeta segments. A multiplex PCR assay on genomic DNA amplified the CDR3 region of rearranged TCR beta genes. On the Illumina HiSeq System, the amplified TCR beta libraries were sequenced as 87-base-pair reads. From the authors' description of their analysis: Across the roughly 640 repertoires, a later analysis counted some 80 million unique TCR beta chains, some 11 million of which were shared by at least two donors. To remove PCR and sequencing errors, raw reads were error-corrected and collapsed into unique sequences using a nearest-neighbor algorithm that merged closely related sequences. Alignment of CDR3 sequences to IMGT reference sequences was used to assign V, D and J gene segments. Each retained sequence needed at least a six-nucleotide match to both a V gene segment and a J gene segment. A rearrangement counted as productive if the CDR3 had no stop codons and remained in frame with V and J, and every other rearrangement counted as non-productive. Following IMGT convention, CDR3 was defined as the stretch from the second conserved V-encoded cysteine up to the conserved J-encoded phenylalanine. The earlier analysis of about 590 of the donors excluded sequences that lacked an unambiguous match to a single V gene segment. In an earlier analysis of several hundred of the donors, V segments were called functional above 56.7% productive rearrangements and were called segregating when the between-donor standard deviation exceeded 5%. To diagnose cytomegalovirus status from the catalog of TCR beta chain sequences, a statistical classification framework was built. A later analysis assigned V and J genes by comparing TCR nucleotide sequences with IMGT/GENE-DB human TR gene sequences. Using the TCRdist pipeline, a later analysis assigned CDR3 sequences along with most-parsimonious VDJ recombination scenarios. A later analysis defined each TCR beta chain by its CDR3 amino acid sequence plus V-gene family, and excluded reads lacking a unique V-gene family. A later analysis removed over 500 highly shared, low-generation-probability nucleotide sequences to deal with suspected cross-contamination and a sequencing artifact. In a later analysis, a clonal expansion index for each public chain was calculated from normalized within-repertoire ranks of inferred template counts. Generation probabilities in a later analysis came from a VDJ recombination model fitted to out-of-frame rearrangements, and those results were checked against IGoR. Hypergeometric tests were used in a later analysis to score TCR-TCR, TCR-HLA and TCR-CMV co-occurrence, with a repertoire-size bias correction applied to the TCR pairs. A later analysis estimated false discovery rates by permuting HLA or CMV assignments 20 times. In a later analysis, co-occurring TCRs were grouped using DBSCAN, and TCRdist sequence similarity was added for clustering within HLA-allele-positive subsets. Repertoires with fewer than 30,000 or more than 120,000 public chains were left out of co-occurrence clustering, as were five repertoires with anomalous nucleotide sharing. TCRdb mirrors the immuneACCESS table, restricted to in-frame sequences. Some clones are absent from its copies; in checked studies, under half trace to an unresolved V gene, and the reason for the others is unknown. The DNA was the basis for D and trimming; V, J and clone size are from that table. This sample holds about 170,000 clones; around 82% were observed only once. The ten most abundant clones make up more than 0.35% of the sample.

The cohort was made up of 666 healthy bone marrow donors. At the time of sampling, every cohort member was nominally healthy, though immune exposures that went unrecorded were likely present. The donor tested CMV seronegative and was one of the 352 seronegative cohort members. Each donor provided a peripheral blood sample, and peripheral blood mononuclear cells were used for TCR beta sequencing. Genomic DNA was extracted from the blood cell samples with the Qiagen DNeasy Blood Extraction Kit. A note on this clone: Its antigen specificity is not known. Base qualities are not at hand, and no much larger clone is one base apart.

The clonotype originates from a boy aged 2 to 10 in good health and CMV-seronegative. The specimen sequenced was PBMCs.

The CDR3 in this case is CATSRVLAGVYNEQFF. The nucleotide sequence reads TGTGCCACCAGCAGGGTTTTAGCGGGAGTCTACAATGAGCAGTTCTTC. The receptor chain draws on TRBV15 and TRBJ2-1, with 9 middle bases fitting TRBD2. Including cysteine and phenylalanine, the CDR3 has 16 amino acids. The DNA shown is the 48-base CDR3, in frame from base 1. Reading the germline V gene (reference sequence) gives CDR1 LNHNV and CDR2 YYDKDF. Trimming removed 3 bases from V and 3 bases from J; the gene matches leave 6 bases unexplained.